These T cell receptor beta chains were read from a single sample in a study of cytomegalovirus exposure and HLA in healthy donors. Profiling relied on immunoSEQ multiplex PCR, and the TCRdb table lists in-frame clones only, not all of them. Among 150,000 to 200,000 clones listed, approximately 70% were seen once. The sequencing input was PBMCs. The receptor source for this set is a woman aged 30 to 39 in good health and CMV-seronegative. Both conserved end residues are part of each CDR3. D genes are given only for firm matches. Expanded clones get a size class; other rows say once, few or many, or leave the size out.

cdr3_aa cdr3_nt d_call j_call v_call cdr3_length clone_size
CASSFGPSGITDTQYF TGTGCCAGCAGCTTCGGGCCTAGCGGGATAACAGATACGCAGTATTTT TRBD2 TRBJ2-3 TRBV7-9 16 NA
CASSARGENTGELFF TGTGCCAGCAGCGCCCGGGGGGAGAACACCGGGGAGCTGTTTTTT TRBD2 TRBJ2-2 TRBV9 15 NA
CASSPAREGGQPQHF TGTGCCAGCTCACCAGCCAGGGAAGGTGGTCAGCCCCAGCATTTT NA TRBJ1-5 TRBV18 15 NA
CASSHDRASGGYTF TGTGCCAGCAGCCACGACAGGGCGTCGGGAGGCTACACCTTC TRBD1 TRBJ1-2 TRBV27 14 NA
CASSVSGSGGYNEQFF TGTGCCAGCAGCGTATCAGGTAGCGGGGGTTACAATGAGCAGTTCTTC TRBD2 TRBJ2-1 TRBV9 16 NA
CASSPLSGGWADTQYF TGTGCCAGCAGCCCCTTGAGCGGGGGGTGGGCAGATACGCAGTATTTT TRBD2 TRBJ2-3 TRBV7-8 16 NA
CASSWWRDTEAFF TGTGCCAGCAGTTGGTGGAGGGACACTGAAGCTTTCTTT NA TRBJ1-1 TRBV6-7 13 NA
CASSRGDRNNSPLHF TGCGCCAGCAGCCGCGGGGACAGGAATAATTCACCCCTCCACTTT TRBD1 TRBJ1-6 TRBV4-1 15 NA
CAWSVGSNYEQYF TGTGCCTGGAGTGTGGGCAGTAATTACGAGCAGTACTTC NA TRBJ2-7 TRBV30 13 NA
CASRSLGVVAGELFF TGCGCCAGCCGATCGCTAGGGGTAGTGGCCGGGGAGCTGTTTTTT NA TRBJ2-2 TRBV5-1 15 NA
CASAHSGATDTQYF TGTGCCAGCGCCCATAGCGGGGCCACAGATACGCAGTATTTT TRBD2 TRBJ2-3 TRBV28 14 NA
CASSFRTGDTEAFF TGTGCCAGCAGTTTTAGGACAGGGGACACTGAAGCTTTCTTT TRBD1 TRBJ1-1 TRBV2 14 few
CASSAGTGEDEQYF TGTGCCAGCAGCGCCGGGACAGGGGAGGACGAGCAGTACTTC TRBD1 TRBJ2-7 TRBV5-6 14 NA
CASSHDQGTGYSNQPQHF TGTGCCAGCAGCCACGACCAAGGGACAGGGTATAGCAATCAGCCCCAGCATTTT TRBD1 TRBJ1-5 TRBV4-2 18 few
CASSFRTGGSNEQFF TGTGCCAGCAGCTTTCGGACAGGGGGCTCTAATGAGCAGTTCTTC TRBD1 TRBJ2-1 TRBV5-6 15 NA
CASSSVLAGEAHEQYF TGTGCCAGCAGCTCGGTACTAGCGGGAGAAGCCCACGAGCAGTACTTC TRBD2 TRBJ2-7 TRBV7-9 16 NA
CASRAGGSYNEQFF TGTGCCAGCAGGGCGGGAGGCTCCTACAATGAGCAGTTCTTC TRBD2 TRBJ2-1 TRBV7-9 14 NA
CASSPLGGRVDIQYF TGTGCCAGCTCACCCTTGGGCGGCAGGGTTGACATTCAGTACTTC NA TRBJ2-4 TRBV18 15 NA
CASSHSDYGYTF TGTGCCAGCAGCCATTCGGACTATGGCTACACCTTC NA TRBJ1-2 TRBV7-8 12 NA
CSGTWGAYEQYF TGCAGCGGTACGTGGGGCGCCTACGAGCAGTACTTC NA TRBJ2-7 TRBV29-1 12 few
CASSPFGGSYGYTF TGTGCCAGCAGCCCTTTTGGGGGGTCCTATGGCTACACCTTC NA TRBJ1-2 TRBV4-2 14 NA
CASGPLLALDQPQHF TGTGCCAGCGGCCCCTTGTTAGCGCTAGATCAGCCCCAGCATTTT NA TRBJ1-5 TRBV2 15 NA
CASSRRNTGLAGWSSYNEQFF TGTGCCAGCAGTCGCAGGAATACGGGACTAGCGGGATGGAGCTCCTACAATGAGCAGTTCTTC TRBD2 TRBJ2-1 TRBV27 21 NA
CASSSSTNPGELFF TGTGCCAGCAGCTCCTCGACTAATCCCGGGGAGCTGTTTTTT NA TRBJ2-2 TRBV7-3 14 NA
CASSGISGSTDTQYF TGTGCCAGCAGTGGGATTAGCGGAAGCACAGATACGCAGTATTTT NA TRBJ2-3 TRBV6-1 15 NA
CASSYSGGWETQYF TGTGCCAGCAGTTACTCAGGGGGCTGGGAGACCCAGTACTTC TRBD1 TRBJ2-5 TRBV6-6 14 NA
CASSFRGYHEQYF TGTGCCAGCAGCTTCCGAGGGTACCACGAGCAGTACTTC NA TRBJ2-7 TRBV5-4 13 NA
CASSQPGQKQYF TGTGCCAGCAGTCAACCTGGACAGAAGCAGTACTTC NA TRBJ2-7 TRBV2 12 NA
CASSPGGGTNEKLFF TGTGCTAGCAGCCCAGGAGGTGGGACTAATGAAAAACTGTTTTTT NA TRBJ1-4 TRBV7-7 15 once
CASKQGTPYEQYF TGTGCCAGCAAGCAGGGAACTCCCTACGAGCAGTACTTC NA TRBJ2-7 TRBV2 13 few
CAISVGGASETQYF TGTGCCATCAGTGTAGGAGGGGCCTCGGAGACCCAGTACTTC NA TRBJ2-5 TRBV10-3 14 NA
CASSDRTGRNEKLFF TGTGCCAGCAGTGACCGAACAGGGAGAAATGAAAAACTGTTTTTT NA TRBJ1-4 TRBV2 15 few